This T cell receptor (beta chain) was recovered during a study of blood T cell repertoires in COVID-19. The protocol was immunoSEQ multiplex PCR, while the TCRdb copy is restricted to in-frame clones and leaves out a portion. The sample has about 260,000 clones, approximately 86% seen once. The germline CDR1 and CDR2 sequences are SGHDN and FVKESK. V lost 7 bases and J lost 2, with 12 bases in between. CDR3 length equals 13 residues. The sample taken for sequencing was peripheral blood. The sequence derives from a human donor in a cohort sampled during active COVID-19. V usage is TRBV14 and J usage is TRBJ2-7; weak D call: TRBD1 (5 bases). The CDR3 DNA reads as TGTGCCAGCATACGTAAAGGGGCCTACGAGCAGTACTTC. Translation: CASIRKGAYEQYF.